The sequence of this TCR beta chain was determined in a study of CD8 T cells in Susac syndrome. TEMRA cells were FACS-enriched, while CD8+ and CD4+ T cells were negatively isolated. Random hexamers were used to reverse transcribe the RNA input (roughly 0.5 to 1 ug). From the immunoSEQ multiplex PCR reads, TCRdb called clonotypes with MiXCR, one entry per CDR3 protein. The sample lists more than 95,000 distinct CDR3 sequences, 90% to 95% occurring once. The CDR3 contains 14 residues. Germline CDR1 and CDR2: SGHRS and YFSETQ. V was shortened by 0 bases and J by 4 bases, with 5 bases between the two germline ends.

The gene calls are TRBV5-1 and TRBJ1-6, with no clear D. The sample was CD4+ T cells from PBMCs. The clonotype was recovered from a human donor with multiple sclerosis. CDR3 DNA sequence: TGCGCCAGCAGCTTGGACAGATATAATTCACCCCTCCACTTT. Its protein is CASSLDRYNSPLHF.